The TCR beta chain described here comes from a study of Ad26.COV2.S vaccination and SARS-CoV-2 variants. Study-level background: By the intramuscular route, Ad26.COV2.S was given once, or twice 56 days apart. The study, taken as a whole, reports: Vaccine recipients had higher spike-specific TCR breadth than placebo recipients.

V lost 2 bases and J lost 3, with 9 bases in between. CDR1 SGHRS and CDR2 YFSETQ come from the germline V gene. The CDR3 spans 13 residues. TCRdb's copy holds only in-frame clones and misses some; the assay was immunoSEQ multiplex PCR. Among some 300,000 clones listed, around 84% were seen once. Described treatment: roughly 20 received Ad26.COV2.S at low or high dose, single or two shots; about 5 received placebo; per-sample allocation not given. Sampling took place 63 days after the first vaccine or placebo injection. Ad26 vector vaccine expressed Wuhan-strain SARS-CoV-2 spike. Turning to this clone: Its antigen is undetermined.

Here the sequenced sample was peripheral blood, taken in a trial of Ad26.COV2.S vaccine versus placebo. The source is a person aged 18-60 years who received the Ad26.COV2.S COVID-19 vaccine or a placebo. This rearrangement joins TRBV5-1 to TRBJ2-7; the D gene is possibly TRBD2 (5 bases). Here the CDR3 DNA reads TGCGCCAGCAGCTTAGAGGGAAGCTACGAGCAGTACTTC. It translates to CASSLEGSYEQYF.